This T cell receptor (beta chain) originates from a study of cytomegalovirus exposure and HLA in healthy donors. Study-level information: Within the Caucasian-associated ancestry cluster were more than 75% of the 398 genotyped donors.

The CDR3 runs to 16 residues. The V and J ends lost 7 bases and 1 base respectively, with 19 bases between them. CDR1 is MDHEN, CDR2 SYDVKM, per germline. Amplification used 60 Vbeta primers and 13 Jbeta primers. TCRdb's table, derived via immunoSEQ multiplex PCR, lists solely in-frame clones and lacks some. The sample has 170,000 or so clones, about 84% seen once. Regarding the study as a whole: It has been reported that TCR beta sequences accurately predicted the HLA-A and HLA-B alleles of most subjects.

Notes on this clone: The target antigen is unknown.

The TCR was taken from a man aged 18 to 30 in good health and CMV-seronegative. Sequenced: PBMCs. This rearrangement joins TRBV28 to TRBJ1-1; D possibly corresponds to TRBD1 (6 bases). The CDR3 DNA reads TGTGCCAGCACCCTGGCAGGGGTGAGGGGGAACACTGAAGCTTTCTTT. Translating it yields CASTLAGVRGNTEAFF.